This note documents a single TCR beta chain sequence. Original processing methods: Estimated nucleated cell counts came from reference gene primer amplification. Produced via immunoSEQ multiplex PCR; TCRdb's table is partial and in-frame only. Clonal size and the V and J genes are those of that table, whereas D and trimming came from the DNA. The sample yields 180,000 or so clones, under 90% seen once. Germline CDR1 reads WSHSY; CDR2 reads SAAADI. The CDR3 runs to 17 residues. Trimming removed 5 bases from V and 0 bases from J, with 17 bases in between. The sample is drawn from a study of blood T cell repertoires in COVID-19. Study background: Acute and convalescent COVID-19 samples came from the United States, Italy and Spain.

The sequence was collected from a man aged 40-49 years with acute or convalescent COVID-19. The rearrangement joins TRBV10-2 to TRBJ2-1; possible D gene TRBD1, 6 bases. The sample consisted of peripheral blood. The CDR3 DNA is TGCGCCAGCAGTCGAGACGGACAGTTACGCTCCTACAATGAGCAGTTCTTC. It is translated as CASSRDGQLRSYNEQFF.